The subject of this entry is one T cell receptor beta chain. The target antigen is unknown. The table came from immunoSEQ multiplex PCR; TCRdb's copy has only in-frame clones and leaves some out. The sample has about 79,000 clones, approximately 94% seen once; the top ten hold 9.6%. This specimen comes from a study of OX40 agonist ivuxolimab in advanced cancers. Study details: All patients had ivuxolimab intravenously every 2 weeks at 0.01 to 10 mg/kg. Partial response was recorded in three patients: one hepatocellular carcinoma and two cutaneous melanoma cases.

Study-wide points: Compared with CD4+, CD8+ T cells on average had more expanded clones.

The V gene's germline CDR1 is MGHRA and CDR2 YSYEKL. This CDR3 comprises 16 residues. After removal of 1 base from V and 4 bases from J, the junction contained 5 bases not matched to a gene. The clonotype comes from an adult with an advanced solid tumor such as melanoma, head and neck, liver or kidney cancer. The J gene is TRBJ2-5, the V gene TRBV4-1; TRBD1 agrees at 11 bases. The specimen comprised CD4+ or CD8+ T cells sorted from blood, sampled in a trial of the OX40 agonist ivuxolimab. The CDR3 DNA is TGCGCCAGCAGCCAAGGGACAGGGGGCGCGGGAGAGACCCAGTACTTC. The encoded protein is CASSQGTGGAGETQYF.